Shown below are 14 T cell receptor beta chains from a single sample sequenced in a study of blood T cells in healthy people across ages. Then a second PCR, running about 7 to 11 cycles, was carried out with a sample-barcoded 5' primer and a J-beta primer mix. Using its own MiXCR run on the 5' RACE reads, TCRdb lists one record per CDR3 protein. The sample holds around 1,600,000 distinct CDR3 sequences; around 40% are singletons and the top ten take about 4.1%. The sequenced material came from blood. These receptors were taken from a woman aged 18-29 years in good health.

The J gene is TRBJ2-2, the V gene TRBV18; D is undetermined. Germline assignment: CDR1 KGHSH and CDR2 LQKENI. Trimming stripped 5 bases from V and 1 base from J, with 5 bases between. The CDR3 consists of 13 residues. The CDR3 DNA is TGTGCCAGCTCAGCACAGAACACCGGGGAGCTGTTTTTT. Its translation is CASSAQNTGELFF.

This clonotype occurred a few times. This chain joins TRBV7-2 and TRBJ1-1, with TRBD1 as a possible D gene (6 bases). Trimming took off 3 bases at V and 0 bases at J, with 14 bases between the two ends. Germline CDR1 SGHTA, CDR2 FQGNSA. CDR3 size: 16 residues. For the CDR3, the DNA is TGTGCCAGCAGCTTTCCTCGGACAGAGATGAACACTGAAGCTTTCTTT. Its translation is CASSFPRTEMNTEAFF. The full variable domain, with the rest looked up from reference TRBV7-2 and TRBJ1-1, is GAGVSQSPSNKVTEKGKDVELRCDPISGHTALYWYRQSLGQGLEFLIYFQGNSAPDKSGLPSDRFSAERTGGSVSTLTIQRTQQEDSAVYLCASSFPRTEMNTEAFFGQGTRLTVV.

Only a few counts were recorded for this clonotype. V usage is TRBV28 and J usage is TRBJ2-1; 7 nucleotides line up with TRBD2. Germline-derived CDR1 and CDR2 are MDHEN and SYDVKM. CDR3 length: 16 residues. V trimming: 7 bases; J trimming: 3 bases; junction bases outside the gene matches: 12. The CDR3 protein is CASNVRWREIYNEQFF. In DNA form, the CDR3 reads TGTGCCAGCAACGTCAGGTGGCGGGAGATCTACAATGAGCAGTTCTTC.

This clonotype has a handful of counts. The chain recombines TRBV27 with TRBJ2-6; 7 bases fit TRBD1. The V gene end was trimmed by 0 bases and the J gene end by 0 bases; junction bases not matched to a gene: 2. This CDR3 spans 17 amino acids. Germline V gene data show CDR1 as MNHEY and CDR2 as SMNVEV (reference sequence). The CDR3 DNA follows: TGTGCCAGCAGTTTATCCCGGGACAGCTCTGGGGCCAACGTCCTGACTTTC. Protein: CASSLSRDSSGANVLTF. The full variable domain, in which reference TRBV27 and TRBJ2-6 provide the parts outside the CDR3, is EAQVTQNPRYLITVTGKKLTVTCSQNMNHEYMSWYRQDPGLGLRQIYYSMNVEVTDKGDVPEGYKVSRKEKRNFPLILESPSPNQTSLYFCASSLSRDSSGANVLTFGAGSRLTVL.

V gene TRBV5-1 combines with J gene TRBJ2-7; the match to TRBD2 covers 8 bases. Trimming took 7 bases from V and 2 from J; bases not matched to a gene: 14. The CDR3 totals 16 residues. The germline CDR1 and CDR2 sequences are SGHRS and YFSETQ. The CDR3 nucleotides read TGCGCCAGCTTCCCCGCAGCGGGGGCCCTAACCTACGAGCAGTACTTC. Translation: CASFPAAGALTYEQYF. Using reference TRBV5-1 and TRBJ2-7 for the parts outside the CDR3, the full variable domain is KAGVTQTPRYLIKTRGQQVTLSCSPISGHRSVSWYQQTPGQGLQFLFEYFSETQRNKGNFPGRFSGRQFSNSRSEMNVSTLELGDSALYLCASFPAAGALTYEQYFGPGTRLTVT.

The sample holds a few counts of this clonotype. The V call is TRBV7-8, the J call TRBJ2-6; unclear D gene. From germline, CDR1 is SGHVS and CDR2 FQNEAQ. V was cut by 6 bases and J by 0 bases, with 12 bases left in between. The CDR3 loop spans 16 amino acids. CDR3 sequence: CASSGRISSGANVLTF. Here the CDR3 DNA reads TGTGCCAGCAGTGGACGGATTAGCTCTGGGGCCAACGTCCTGACTTTC.

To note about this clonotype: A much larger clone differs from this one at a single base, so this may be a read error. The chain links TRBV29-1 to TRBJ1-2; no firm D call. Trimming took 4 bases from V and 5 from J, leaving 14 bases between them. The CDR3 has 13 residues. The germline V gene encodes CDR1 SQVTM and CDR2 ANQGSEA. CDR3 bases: TGCAGCGTTGGGAATGCCGGGGTTTATGGCTACACCTTC. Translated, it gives CSVGNAGVYGYTF.

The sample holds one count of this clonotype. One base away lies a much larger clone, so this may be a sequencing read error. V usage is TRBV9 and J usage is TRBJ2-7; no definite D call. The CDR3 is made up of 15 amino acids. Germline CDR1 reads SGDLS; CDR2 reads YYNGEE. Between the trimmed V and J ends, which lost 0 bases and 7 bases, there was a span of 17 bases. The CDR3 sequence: CASSVDGAEYNEQYF. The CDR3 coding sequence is TGTGCCAGCAGCGTAGACGGAGCAGAATACAATGAGCAGTACTTC.

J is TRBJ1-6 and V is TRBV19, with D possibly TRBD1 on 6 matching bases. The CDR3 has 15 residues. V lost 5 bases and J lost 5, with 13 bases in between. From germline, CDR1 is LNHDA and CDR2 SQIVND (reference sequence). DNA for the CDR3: TGTGCCAGTAGTTCGCAGGGGAGGGATAATTCACCCCTCCACTTT. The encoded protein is CASSSQGRDNSPLHF.

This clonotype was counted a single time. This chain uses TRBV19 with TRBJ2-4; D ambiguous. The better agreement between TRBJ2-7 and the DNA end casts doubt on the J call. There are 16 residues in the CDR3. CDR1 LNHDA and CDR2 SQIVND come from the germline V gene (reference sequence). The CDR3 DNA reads TGTGCCAGTACCCGAGACCCTCGGGTTTCTGTCTCCGAGCAGTACTTC. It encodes CASTRDPRVSVSEQYF.

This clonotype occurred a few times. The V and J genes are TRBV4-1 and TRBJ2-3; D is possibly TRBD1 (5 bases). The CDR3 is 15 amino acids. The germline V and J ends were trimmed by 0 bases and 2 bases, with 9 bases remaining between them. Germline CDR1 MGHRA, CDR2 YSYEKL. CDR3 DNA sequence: TGCGCCAGCAGCCAAGATCTGACAGTCACAGATACGCAGTATTTT. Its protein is CASSQDLTVTDTQYF.

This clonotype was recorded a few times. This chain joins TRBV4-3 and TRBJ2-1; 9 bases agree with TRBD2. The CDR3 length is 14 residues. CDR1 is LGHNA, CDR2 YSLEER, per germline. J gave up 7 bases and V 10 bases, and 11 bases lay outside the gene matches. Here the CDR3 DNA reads TGCGCCAACGGAGGCGGGGGGGCCTGGAATGAGCAGTTCTTC. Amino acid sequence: CANGGGGAWNEQFF.

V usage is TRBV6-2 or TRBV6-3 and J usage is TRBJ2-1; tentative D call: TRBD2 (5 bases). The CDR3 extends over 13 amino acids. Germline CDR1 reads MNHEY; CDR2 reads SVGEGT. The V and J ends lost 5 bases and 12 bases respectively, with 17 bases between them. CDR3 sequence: CASSNGLPIRQFF. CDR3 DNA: TGTGCCAGCAGTAATGGACTCCCTATCAGGCAGTTCTTC.

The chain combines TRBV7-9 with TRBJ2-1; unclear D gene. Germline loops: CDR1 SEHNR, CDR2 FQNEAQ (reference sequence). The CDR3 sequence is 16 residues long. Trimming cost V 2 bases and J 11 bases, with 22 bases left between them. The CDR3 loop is CASSLNSDPAPRKQFF. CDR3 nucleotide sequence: TGTGCCAGCAGCTTAAACAGCGACCCAGCACCAAGGAAGCAGTTCTTC.